These T cell receptor beta chains were read from a single sample in a study of CD8 T cells in ankylosing spondylitis. TCRdb re-derived calls from the 5' RACE reads in MiXCR, one entry per CDR3 protein. The table has some 130,000 distinct CDR3 sequences, about 7% seen once. The source material was blood, either unsorted or a sorted T cell fraction (not recorded which). The receptors were gathered from a female donor with ankylosing spondylitis or in good health (not recorded which). Each CDR3 is given with its conserved first and last residue. The D gene is left open where the match is weak. Clone size appears in some rows only: once, few, many, or a class for an expanded clone.

j_call: TRBJ1-5; clone_size: many; d_call: -; cdr3_length: 12; v_call: TRBV14; cdr3_aa: CAGSLLSGPQHF; cdr3_nt: TGTGCCGGCAGCCTTCTTTCGGGGCCCCAGCATTTT
j_call: TRBJ1-1; clone_size: -; d_call: TRBD1; cdr3_length: 14; v_call: TRBV20-1; cdr3_aa: CSARDAGGNTEAFF; cdr3_nt: TGCAGTGCTAGGGACGCAGGGGGCAACACTGAAGCTTTCTTT
j_call: TRBJ2-2; clone_size: many; d_call: TRBD1; cdr3_length: 18; v_call: TRBV5-6; cdr3_aa: CASSLERTGTGGSGELFF; cdr3_nt: TGTGCCAGCAGCTTAGAACGAACCGGGACAGGGGGATCCGGGGAGCTGTTTTTT
j_call: TRBJ2-1; clone_size: -; d_call: -; cdr3_length: 15; v_call: TRBV7-9; cdr3_aa: CASSLEGLRYNEQFF; cdr3_nt: TGTGCCAGCAGCTTGGAGGGACTCCGGTACAATGAGCAGTTCTTC
j_call: TRBJ2-5; clone_size: many; d_call: -; cdr3_length: 15; v_call: TRBV5-6; cdr3_aa: CASSLEEPQGLTQYF; cdr3_nt: TGTGCCAGCAGCTTGGAAGAACCCCAGGGATTGACCCAGTACTTC
j_call: TRBJ1-1; clone_size: many; d_call: -; cdr3_length: 17; v_call: TRBV5-1; cdr3_aa: CASSLTRQGGLRTEAFF; cdr3_nt: TGCGCCAGCAGCTTGACTCGGCAGGGTGGATTGCGCACTGAAGCTTTCTTT
j_call: TRBJ1-1; clone_size: many; d_call: -; cdr3_length: 13; v_call: TRBV19; cdr3_aa: CASTQSVNTEAFF; cdr3_nt: TGTGCCAGTACCCAGTCCGTTAACACTGAAGCTTTCTTT
j_call: TRBJ1-5; clone_size: few; d_call: -; cdr3_length: 13; v_call: TRBV29-1; cdr3_aa: CSVGAYSNQPQHF; cdr3_nt: TGCAGCGTTGGGGCTTATAGCAATCAGCCCCAGCATTTT
j_call: TRBJ2-3; clone_size: -; d_call: TRBD2; cdr3_length: 13; v_call: TRBV20-1; cdr3_aa: CSAPSGGIDTQYF; cdr3_nt: TGCAGTGCGCCGTCGGGGGGAATAGATACGCAGTATTTT
j_call: TRBJ2-2; clone_size: many; d_call: -; cdr3_length: 16; v_call: TRBV12-3/TRBV12-4; cdr3_aa: CASSLVGKTNTGELFF; cdr3_nt: TGTGCCAGCAGTTTAGTGGGGAAAACGAACACCGGGGAGCTGTTTTTT
j_call: TRBJ1-5; clone_size: many; d_call: TRBD1; cdr3_length: 13; v_call: TRBV18; cdr3_aa: CASSPGQGRPQHF; cdr3_nt: TGTGCCAGCTCCCCGGGACAGGGGAGGCCCCAGCATTTT
j_call: TRBJ2-1; clone_size: many; d_call: -; cdr3_length: 18; v_call: TRBV5-5; cdr3_aa: CASSWVVSDGVSYNEQFF; cdr3_nt: TGTGCCAGCAGCTGGGTGGTGTCGGATGGGGTCTCCTACAATGAGCAGTTCTTC
j_call: TRBJ1-1; clone_size: many; d_call: -; cdr3_length: 14; v_call: TRBV4-2; cdr3_aa: CASSQGMGNTEAFF; cdr3_nt: TGTGCCAGCAGCCAAGGAATGGGTAACACTGAAGCTTTCTTT
j_call: TRBJ2-7; clone_size: many; d_call: TRBD1; cdr3_length: 14; v_call: TRBV6-5; cdr3_aa: CASSYGTASYEQYF; cdr3_nt: TGTGCCAGCAGTTACGGGACAGCCTCCTACGAGCAGTACTTC
j_call: TRBJ2-5; clone_size: many; d_call: TRBD1; cdr3_length: 14; v_call: TRBV18; cdr3_aa: CASSPTGDGETQYF; cdr3_nt: TGTGCCAGCTCACCGACAGGGGACGGGGAGACCCAGTACTTC
j_call: TRBJ2-5; clone_size: many; d_call: -; cdr3_length: 9; v_call: TRBV9; cdr3_aa: CASSVALYF; cdr3_nt: TGTGCCAGCAGCGTAGCCCTGTACTTC
j_call: TRBJ2-5; clone_size: many; d_call: TRBD1; cdr3_length: 14; v_call: TRBV5-1; cdr3_aa: CASSYGQGLQTQYF; cdr3_nt: TGCGCCAGCAGCTATGGACAGGGCTTGCAGACCCAGTACTTC
j_call: TRBJ2-1; clone_size: many; d_call: TRBD2; cdr3_length: 14; v_call: TRBV5-1; cdr3_aa: CASSSSGGAYEQFF; cdr3_nt: TGCGCCAGCAGCTCGAGCGGGGGGGCTTATGAGCAGTTCTTC
j_call: TRBJ1-5; clone_size: many; d_call: TRBD1; cdr3_length: 15; v_call: TRBV6-1; cdr3_aa: CASSIGTGRSQPQHF; cdr3_nt: TGTGCCAGCAGTATCGGGACAGGTAGGAGCCAGCCCCAGCATTTT
j_call: TRBJ2-3; clone_size: many; d_call: -; cdr3_length: 14; v_call: TRBV6-1; cdr3_aa: CASSEERGTDTQYF; cdr3_nt: TGTGCCAGCAGTGAGGAGCGGGGCACAGATACGCAGTATTTT
j_call: TRBJ2-2; clone_size: -; d_call: -; cdr3_length: 18; v_call: TRBV4-1; cdr3_aa: CASSQVNFAGLNTGELFF; cdr3_nt: TGCGCCAGCAGCCAAGTGAATTTCGCGGGGCTGAACACCGGGGAGCTGTTTTTT
j_call: TRBJ2-3; clone_size: many; d_call: -; cdr3_length: 11; v_call: TRBV20-1; cdr3_aa: CSARDRDTQYF; cdr3_nt: TGCAGTGCTAGAGATAGGGATACGCAGTATTTT
j_call: TRBJ2-1; clone_size: many; d_call: TRBD1; cdr3_length: 15; v_call: TRBV27; cdr3_aa: CASKPTGGNYNEQFF; cdr3_nt: TGTGCCAGCAAGCCGACAGGGGGGAACTACAATGAGCAGTTCTTC
j_call: TRBJ1-6; clone_size: few; d_call: -; cdr3_length: 15; v_call: TRBV18; cdr3_aa: CASSPPEGPNSPLHF; cdr3_nt: TGTGCCAGCTCACCACCGGAGGGCCCAAATTCACCCCTCCACTTT
j_call: TRBJ2-3; clone_size: many; d_call: TRBD2; cdr3_length: 17; v_call: TRBV20-1; cdr3_aa: CSASTSGGIPSTDTQYF; cdr3_nt: TGCAGTGCTAGTACTAGCGGGGGCATACCTAGCACAGATACGCAGTATTTT
j_call: TRBJ2-3; clone_size: many; d_call: TRBD2; cdr3_length: 20; v_call: TRBV4-1; cdr3_aa: CASSQVSPTGTSGGADTQYF; cdr3_nt: TGCGCCAGCAGCCAAGTTTCACCCACCGGAACTAGCGGGGGAGCAGATACGCAGTATTTT
j_call: TRBJ1-4; clone_size: many; d_call: -; cdr3_length: 16; v_call: TRBV5-5; cdr3_aa: CASSLGVDRLSEKLFF; cdr3_nt: TGTGCCAGCAGCTTGGGTGTCGACAGGCTTTCTGAAAAACTGTTTTTT
j_call: TRBJ2-6; clone_size: many; d_call: -; cdr3_length: 15; v_call: TRBV28; cdr3_aa: CASSQTGSGANVLTF; cdr3_nt: TGTGCCAGCAGCCAGACAGGCTCTGGGGCCAACGTCCTGACTTTC
j_call: TRBJ1-2; clone_size: many; d_call: TRBD1; cdr3_length: 15; v_call: TRBV12-3/TRBV12-4; cdr3_aa: CASSLTGVSGYGYTF; cdr3_nt: TGTGCCAGCAGTTTGACAGGGGTTAGCGGCTATGGCTACACCTTC
j_call: TRBJ2-2; clone_size: few; d_call: -; cdr3_length: 13; v_call: TRBV25-1; cdr3_aa: CASSVGYTGELFF; cdr3_nt: TGTGCCAGCAGTGTTGGGTACACCGGGGAGCTGTTTTTT
j_call: TRBJ2-2; clone_size: many; d_call: -; cdr3_length: 15; v_call: TRBV20-1; cdr3_aa: CSASHPGHPTGELFF; cdr3_nt: TGCAGTGCTAGTCATCCGGGACACCCCACCGGGGAGCTGTTTTTT
j_call: TRBJ2-3; clone_size: few; d_call: TRBD2; cdr3_length: 15; v_call: TRBV5-1; cdr3_aa: CASSITSGGVYTQYF; cdr3_nt: TGCGCCAGCAGCATCACTAGCGGGGGGGTGTATACGCAGTATTTT
j_call: TRBJ2-7; clone_size: many; d_call: TRBD1; cdr3_length: 12; v_call: TRBV28; cdr3_aa: CASSLRTGTPYF; cdr3_nt: TGTGCCAGCAGTTTACGGACAGGAACCCCGTACTTC
j_call: TRBJ2-7; clone_size: many; d_call: -; cdr3_length: 15; v_call: TRBV12-3/TRBV12-4; cdr3_aa: CASSRQAQSSYEQYF; cdr3_nt: TGTGCCAGCAGTCGACAGGCGCAAAGCTCCTACGAGCAGTACTTC
j_call: TRBJ2-1; clone_size: few; d_call: TRBD1; cdr3_length: 16; v_call: TRBV6-1; cdr3_aa: CASRETGGNPYNEQFF; cdr3_nt: TGTGCCAGCAGGGAGACAGGGGGCAACCCCTACAATGAGCAGTTCTTC
j_call: TRBJ2-2; clone_size: -; d_call: -; cdr3_length: 15; v_call: TRBV7-9; cdr3_aa: CASSSPITPAGELFF; cdr3_nt: TGTGCCAGCAGCTCCCCTATTACCCCGGCCGGGGAGCTGTTTTTT
j_call: TRBJ1-2; clone_size: -; d_call: -; cdr3_length: 13; v_call: TRBV7-2; cdr3_aa: CASSLGGDGGYTF; cdr3_nt: TGTGCCAGCAGCCTTGGTGGGGATGGAGGCTACACCTTC
j_call: TRBJ2-2; clone_size: -; d_call: TRBD1; cdr3_length: 16; v_call: TRBV25-1; cdr3_aa: CASSSRDRAVSGELFF; cdr3_nt: TGTGCCAGTTCCTCTCGGGACAGGGCTGTATCTGGGGAGCTGTTTTTT
j_call: TRBJ2-2; clone_size: many; d_call: -; cdr3_length: 13; v_call: TRBV29-1; cdr3_aa: CSVGSANTGELFF; cdr3_nt: TGCAGCGTTGGGTCGGCGAACACCGGGGAGCTGTTTTTT
j_call: TRBJ2-4; clone_size: many; d_call: -; cdr3_length: 13; v_call: TRBV20-1; cdr3_aa: CSQTGLAKNIQYF; cdr3_nt: TGCAGCCAGACAGGACTAGCCAAAAACATTCAGTACTTC
j_call: TRBJ1-1; clone_size: many; d_call: -; cdr3_length: 12; v_call: TRBV29-1; cdr3_aa: CTVDRLNTEAFF; cdr3_nt: TGCACCGTTGACAGGTTGAACACTGAAGCTTTCTTT
j_call: TRBJ1-1; clone_size: many; d_call: TRBD1; cdr3_length: 17; v_call: TRBV12-3/TRBV12-4; cdr3_aa: CASSLVLGDRVNTEAFF; cdr3_nt: TGTGCCAGCAGTTTAGTCCTGGGGGACAGGGTGAACACTGAAGCTTTCTTT
j_call: TRBJ2-1; clone_size: many; d_call: -; cdr3_length: 14; v_call: TRBV5-1; cdr3_aa: CASSLELRGNEQFF; cdr3_nt: TGCGCCAGCAGCTTGGAACTCCGGGGCAATGAGCAGTTCTTC
j_call: TRBJ1-1; clone_size: few; d_call: TRBD1; cdr3_length: 16; v_call: TRBV7-9; cdr3_aa: CASSLDGQGRNTEAFF; cdr3_nt: TGTGCCAGCAGCTTAGACGGACAGGGGAGGAACACTGAAGCTTTCTTT
j_call: TRBJ2-7; clone_size: many; d_call: TRBD2; cdr3_length: 18; v_call: TRBV6-1; cdr3_aa: CASSKTSGGATTSYEQYF; cdr3_nt: TGTGCCAGCAGTAAGACTAGCGGGGGGGCAACTACCTCCTACGAGCAGTACTTC
j_call: TRBJ2-2; clone_size: many; d_call: TRBD1; cdr3_length: 18; v_call: TRBV12-3/TRBV12-4; cdr3_aa: CASRSSPGTGSNTGELFF; cdr3_nt: TGTGCCAGCAGATCAAGTCCCGGGACAGGGTCGAACACCGGGGAGCTGTTTTTT
j_call: TRBJ2-5; clone_size: many; d_call: TRBD2; cdr3_length: 12; v_call: TRBV7-9; cdr3_aa: CATLAGEETQYF; cdr3_nt: TGTGCCACCCTAGCGGGGGAAGAGACCCAGTACTTC
j_call: TRBJ2-5; clone_size: many; d_call: TRBD2; cdr3_length: 15; v_call: TRBV20-1; cdr3_aa: CSARKPGGIQETQYF; cdr3_nt: TGCAGTGCTAGAAAACCGGGAGGCATCCAAGAGACCCAGTACTTC
j_call: TRBJ1-1; clone_size: many; d_call: -; cdr3_length: 14; v_call: TRBV5-1; cdr3_aa: CASSLDAANTEAFF; cdr3_nt: TGCGCCAGCAGCTTGGATGCGGCGAACACTGAAGCTTTCTTT
j_call: TRBJ2-7; clone_size: many; d_call: TRBD1; cdr3_length: 13; v_call: TRBV20-1; cdr3_aa: CSARSGQGSEQYF; cdr3_nt: TGCAGTGCCCGTTCCGGACAGGGCAGCGAGCAGTACTTC
j_call: TRBJ2-3; clone_size: many; d_call: -; cdr3_length: 13; v_call: TRBV24-1; cdr3_aa: CATREDSSDTQYF; cdr3_nt: TGTGCCACCAGAGAGGACAGTTCCGATACGCAGTATTTT
j_call: TRBJ1-4; clone_size: many; d_call: -; cdr3_length: 13; v_call: TRBV5-1; cdr3_aa: CASSLGSNEKLFF; cdr3_nt: TGCGCCAGCAGCTTGGGTAGTAATGAAAAACTGTTTTTT
j_call: TRBJ1-6; clone_size: -; d_call: TRBD1; cdr3_length: 14; v_call: TRBV30; cdr3_aa: CAWSMTGLDSPLHF; cdr3_nt: TGTGCCTGGAGTATGACAGGGCTGGATTCACCCCTCCACTTT
j_call: TRBJ1-2; clone_size: many; d_call: -; cdr3_length: 14; v_call: TRBV27; cdr3_aa: CASSLSGGNYGYTF; cdr3_nt: TGTGCCAGCAGTTTATCAGGGGGGAACTATGGCTACACCTTC
j_call: TRBJ1-1; clone_size: many; d_call: TRBD1; cdr3_length: 17; v_call: TRBV5-1; cdr3_aa: CASSYQDRGGSGTEAFF; cdr3_nt: TGCGCCAGCAGCTACCAGGACAGGGGAGGGTCGGGCACTGAAGCTTTCTTT